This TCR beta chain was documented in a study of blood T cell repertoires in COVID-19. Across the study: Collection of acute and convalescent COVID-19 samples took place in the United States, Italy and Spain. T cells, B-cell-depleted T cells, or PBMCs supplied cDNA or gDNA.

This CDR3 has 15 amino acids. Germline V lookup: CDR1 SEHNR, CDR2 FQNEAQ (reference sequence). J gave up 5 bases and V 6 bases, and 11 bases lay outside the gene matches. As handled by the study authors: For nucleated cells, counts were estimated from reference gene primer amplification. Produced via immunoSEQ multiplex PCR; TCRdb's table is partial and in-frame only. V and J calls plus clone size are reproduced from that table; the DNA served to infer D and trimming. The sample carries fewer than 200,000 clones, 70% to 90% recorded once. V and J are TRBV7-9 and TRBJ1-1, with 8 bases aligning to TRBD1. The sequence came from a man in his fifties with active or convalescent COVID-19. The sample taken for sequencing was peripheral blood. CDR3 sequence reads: CASRPTTGARTEAFF. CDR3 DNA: TGTGCCAGCAGGCCCACGACAGGGGCGCGGACTGAAGCTTTCTTT. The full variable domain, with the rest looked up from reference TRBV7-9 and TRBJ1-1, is DTGVSQNPRHKITKRGQNVTFRCDPISEHNRLYWYRQTLGQGPEFLTYFQNEAQLEKSRLLSDRFSAERPKGSFSTLEIQRTEQGDSAMYLCASRPTTGARTEAFFGQGTRLTVV.